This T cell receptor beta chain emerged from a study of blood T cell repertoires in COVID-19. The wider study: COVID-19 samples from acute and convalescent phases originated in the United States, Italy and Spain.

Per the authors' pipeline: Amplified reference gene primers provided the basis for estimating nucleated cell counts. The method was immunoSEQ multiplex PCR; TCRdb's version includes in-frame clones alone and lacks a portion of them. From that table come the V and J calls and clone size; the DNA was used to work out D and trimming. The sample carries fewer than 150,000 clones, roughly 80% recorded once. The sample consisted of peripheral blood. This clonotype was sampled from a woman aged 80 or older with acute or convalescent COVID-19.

The CDR3 region has the DNA TGTGCCAGTAGTATACAAACGACAGGGGTTGGCGGGGCCAACGTCCTGACTTTC. Residues: CASSIQTTGVGGANVLTF. The chain links TRBV19 to TRBJ2-6, with 8 bases lining up with TRBD1. Unmatched junction bases numbered 10, after V lost 2 bases and J lost 4 bases. Germline V gene data show CDR1 as LNHDA and CDR2 as SQIVND (reference sequence). This CDR3 has 18 amino acids.